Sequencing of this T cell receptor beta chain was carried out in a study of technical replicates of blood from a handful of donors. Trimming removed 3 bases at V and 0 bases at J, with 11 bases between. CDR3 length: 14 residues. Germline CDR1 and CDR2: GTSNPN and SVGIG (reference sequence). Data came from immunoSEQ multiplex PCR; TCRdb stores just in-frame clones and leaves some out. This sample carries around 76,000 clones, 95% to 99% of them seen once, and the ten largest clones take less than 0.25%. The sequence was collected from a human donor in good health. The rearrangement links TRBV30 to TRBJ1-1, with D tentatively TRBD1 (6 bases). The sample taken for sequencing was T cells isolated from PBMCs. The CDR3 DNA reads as TGTGCCTGGAGCCGGACAGCCATGAACACTGAAGCTTTCTTT. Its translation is CAWSRTAMNTEAFF.